These T cell receptor beta chains were read from a single sample in a study of shared clonotypes between healthy human individuals. The method was immunoSEQ multiplex PCR; TCRdb's version includes in-frame clones alone and lacks a portion of them. Of under 1 million clones in the sample, 85% to 95% were seen once. Sequences were obtained from naive CD8+ T cells sorted from blood. These receptors originate from a man aged 25-45 years in good health. The CDR3 runs from the conserved cysteine through the conserved F or W. D genes are given only for firm matches. The size entry is marked missing in some rows and otherwise reads once, few, many or a size class.

V	J	D	size	CDR3	DNA
TRBV30	TRBJ2-7	NA	NA	CAWSGRGHYEQYF	TGTGCCTGGAGTGGAAGGGGCCATTACGAGCAGTACTTC
TRBV15	TRBJ2-1	NA	NA	CATSPGTNSYNEQFF	TGTGCCACCAGCCCCGGGACAAACTCCTACAATGAGCAGTTCTTC
TRBV11-2	TRBJ2-7	NA	NA	CASSETRDISYEQYF	TGTGCCAGCAGCGAGACTCGGGACATTTCCTACGAGCAGTACTTC
TRBV6-4	TRBJ2-2	TRBD2	NA	CASSDSAGGPGELFF	TGTGCCAGCAGTGACTCAGCGGGAGGGCCCGGGGAGCTGTTTTTT
TRBV18	TRBJ2-1	TRBD1	once	CASSPGTGVYNEQFF	TGTGCCAGCTCACCCGGGACAGGGGTCTACAATGAGCAGTTCTTC
TRBV7-6	TRBJ2-1	TRBD2	NA	CASRQLAGGDNEQFF	TGTGCCAGCAGACAACTAGCGGGAGGAGACAATGAGCAGTTCTTC
TRBV29-1	TRBJ2-7	TRBD1	NA	CSVVRTGDSYEQYF	TGCAGCGTGGTGAGGACAGGGGACTCCTACGAGCAGTACTTC
TRBV11-2	TRBJ1-2	TRBD1	once	CASSLGDSYGYTF	TGTGCCAGCAGCTTAGGGGACAGTTATGGCTACACCTTC
TRBV5-1	TRBJ2-5	TRBD2	NA	CASSLGTLAGGKETQYF	TGCGCCAGCAGCCTTGGGACACTAGCGGGAGGGAAAGAGACCCAGTACTTC
TRBV29-1	TRBJ1-1	NA	NA	CSGEVVGGEAFF	TGCAGCGGGGAGGTTGTGGGGGGAGAAGCTTTCTTT
TRBV7-9	TRBJ1-4	TRBD1	NA	CASSSFDRGRGEKLFF	TGTGCCAGCAGCTCCTTCGACAGGGGGCGCGGTGAAAAACTGTTTTTT
TRBV9	TRBJ1-2	NA	NA	CASSGGTEHYGYTF	TGTGCCAGCAGCGGGGGGACGGAACACTATGGCTACACCTTC
TRBV5-1	TRBJ2-7	NA	NA	CASSPQGGYEQYF	TGCGCCAGCAGCCCCCAGGGCGGCTACGAGCAGTACTTC
TRBV4-1	TRBJ2-1	TRBD2	once	CASSQDLSGRAWDEQFF	TGCGCCAGCAGCCAAGACTTGAGCGGGAGGGCCTGGGATGAGCAGTTCTTC
TRBV4-1	TRBJ2-1	NA	NA	CASSQDPFPGRSYNEQFF	TGCGCCAGCAGCCAAGATCCTTTCCCGGGGCGCTCCTACAATGAGCAGTTCTTC
TRBV2	TRBJ2-5	NA	once	CASSEAAGGETQYF	TGTGCCAGCAGTGAAGCAGCGGGTGGGGAGACCCAGTACTTC
TRBV27	TRBJ2-7	NA	NA	CASSLGATYEQYF	TGTGCCAGCAGTTTGGGGGCCACCTACGAGCAGTACTTC
TRBV27	TRBJ2-1	NA	NA	CASSLLYTGTDEQFF	TGTGCCAGCAGTTTATTATATACAGGGACCGATGAGCAGTTCTTC
TRBV7-8	TRBJ2-3	TRBD2	NA	CASSLEGLAGTDTQYF	TGTGCCAGCAGCTTAGAAGGTCTAGCGGGCACAGATACGCAGTATTTT
TRBV6-6	TRBJ2-1	NA	NA	CASSPAKFGDNEQFF	TGTGCCAGCAGCCCCGCGAAGTTCGGGGACAATGAGCAGTTCTTC
TRBV6-1	TRBJ2-1	NA	NA	CASSERDLMWFF	TGTGCCAGCAGTGAACGGGACTTGATGTGGTTCTTC
TRBV6-4	TRBJ2-3	NA	NA	CASSEAAWGTDTQYF	TGTGCCAGCAGTGAGGCCGCGTGGGGCACAGATACGCAGTATTTT
TRBV2	TRBJ2-7	TRBD1	NA	CASSSRDRAFPQPDYEQYF	TGTGCCAGCAGCAGCCGGGACAGGGCGTTCCCGCAACCGGACTACGAGCAGTACTTC
TRBV7-8	TRBJ2-7	NA	once	CASSLRRDGTYEQYF	TGTGCCAGCAGCCTACGCCGGGACGGAACCTACGAGCAGTACTTC
TRBV28	TRBJ1-5	NA	NA	CASSLGQLYSNQPQHF	TGTGCCAGCAGTTTAGGACAGCTCTATAGCAATCAGCCCCAGCATTTT